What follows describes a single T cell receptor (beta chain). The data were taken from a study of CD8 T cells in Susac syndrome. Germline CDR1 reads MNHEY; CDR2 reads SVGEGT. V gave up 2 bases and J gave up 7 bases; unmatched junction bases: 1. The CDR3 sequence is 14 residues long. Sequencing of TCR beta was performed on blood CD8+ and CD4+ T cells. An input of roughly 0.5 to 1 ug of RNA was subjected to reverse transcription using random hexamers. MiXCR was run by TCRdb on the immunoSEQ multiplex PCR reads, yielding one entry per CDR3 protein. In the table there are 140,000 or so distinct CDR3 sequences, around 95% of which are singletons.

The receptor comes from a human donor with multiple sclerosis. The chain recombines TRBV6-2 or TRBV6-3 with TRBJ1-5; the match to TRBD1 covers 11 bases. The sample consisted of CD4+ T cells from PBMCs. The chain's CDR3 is CASSYGQGAQPQHF. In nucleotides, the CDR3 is TGTGCCAGCAGTTACGGACAGGGGGCCCAGCCCCAGCATTTT.